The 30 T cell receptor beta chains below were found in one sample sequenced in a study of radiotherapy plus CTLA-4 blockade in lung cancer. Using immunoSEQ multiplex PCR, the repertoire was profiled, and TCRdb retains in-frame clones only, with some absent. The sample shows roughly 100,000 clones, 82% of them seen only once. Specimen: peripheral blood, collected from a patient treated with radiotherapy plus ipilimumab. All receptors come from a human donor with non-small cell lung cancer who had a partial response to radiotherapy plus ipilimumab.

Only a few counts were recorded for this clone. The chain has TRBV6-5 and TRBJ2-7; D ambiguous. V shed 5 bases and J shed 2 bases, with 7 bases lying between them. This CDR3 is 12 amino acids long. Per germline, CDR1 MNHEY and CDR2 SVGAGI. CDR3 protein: CASSPRPYEQYF. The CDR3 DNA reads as TGTGCCAGCAGTCCTAGACCCTACGAGCAGTACTTC.

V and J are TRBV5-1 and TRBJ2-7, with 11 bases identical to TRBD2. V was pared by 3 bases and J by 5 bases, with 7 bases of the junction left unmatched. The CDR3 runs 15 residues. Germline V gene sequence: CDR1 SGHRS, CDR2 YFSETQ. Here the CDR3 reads CASSSRLAGSHEQYF. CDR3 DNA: TGCGCCAGCAGCTCTCGACTAGCGGGGAGTCACGAGCAGTACTTC.

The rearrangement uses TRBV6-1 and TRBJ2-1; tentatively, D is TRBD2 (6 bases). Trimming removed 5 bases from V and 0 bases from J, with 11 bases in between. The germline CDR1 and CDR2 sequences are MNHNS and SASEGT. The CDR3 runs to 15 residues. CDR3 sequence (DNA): TGTGCCAGCAGTTTAGCGGAACCCTCCTACAATGAGCAGTTCTTC. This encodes CASSLAEPSYNEQFF.

Written as DNA, the CDR3 is TGTGCCAGCAGTACACAGGGCAGTCAGCCCCAGCATTTT. Amino acid sequence: CASSTQGSQPQHF. The chain combines TRBV6-5 with TRBJ1-5, with a possible D match to TRBD1 (6 bases). The ends were cut back, 5 bases at V and 6 bases at J, with 11 bases in the middle. CDR1 is MNHEY, CDR2 SVGAGI, per germline. The CDR3 is 13 amino acids.

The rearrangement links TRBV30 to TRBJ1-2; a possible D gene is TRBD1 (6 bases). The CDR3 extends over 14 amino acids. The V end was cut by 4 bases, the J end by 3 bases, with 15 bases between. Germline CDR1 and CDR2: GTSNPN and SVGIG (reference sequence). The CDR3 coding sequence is TGTGCCTGGACCAAACGGGGGGCGGACTATGGCTACACCTTC. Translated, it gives CAWTKRGADYGYTF.

This CDR3 is CASSLTSGGSYNEQFF. Written as DNA, the CDR3 is TGTGCCAGCAGTTTAACTAGCGGGGGGTCCTACAATGAGCAGTTCTTC. The chain uses TRBV28 and TRBJ2-1, with 12 bases aligning to TRBD2. CDR3 length equals 16 residues. CDR1 and CDR2 from the germline V gene are MDHEN and SYDVKM. V trimming: 2 bases; J trimming: 1 base; junction bases outside the gene matches: 0. Full variable domain (remainder filled in from reference TRBV28 and TRBJ2-1): DVKVTQSSRYLVKRTGEKVFLECVQDMDHENMFWYRQDPGLGLRLIYFSYDVKMKEKGDIPEGYSVSREKKERFSLILESASTNQTSMYLCASSLTSGGSYNEQFFGPGTRLTVL.

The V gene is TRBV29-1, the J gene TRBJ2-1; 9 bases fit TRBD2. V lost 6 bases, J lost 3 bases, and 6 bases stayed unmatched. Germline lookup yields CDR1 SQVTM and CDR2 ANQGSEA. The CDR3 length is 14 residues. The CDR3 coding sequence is TGCAGCGTCTTCGGGACTAGCAGCTACAATGAGCAGTTCTTC. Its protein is CSVFGTSSYNEQFF.

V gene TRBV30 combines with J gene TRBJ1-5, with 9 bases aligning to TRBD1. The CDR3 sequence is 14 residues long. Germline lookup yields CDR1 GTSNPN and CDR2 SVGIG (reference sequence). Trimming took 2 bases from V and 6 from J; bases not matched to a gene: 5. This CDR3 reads CAWSTGGRGQPQHF. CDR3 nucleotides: TGTGCCTGGAGTACAGGGGGCCGGGGTCAGCCCCAGCATTTT.

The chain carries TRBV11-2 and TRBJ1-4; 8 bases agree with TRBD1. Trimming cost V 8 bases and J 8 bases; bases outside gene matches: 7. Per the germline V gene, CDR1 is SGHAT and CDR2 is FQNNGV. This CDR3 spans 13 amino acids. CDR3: CASGGQDFEKLFF. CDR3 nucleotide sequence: TGTGCCAGCGGGGGACAGGATTTCGAAAAACTGTTTTTT.

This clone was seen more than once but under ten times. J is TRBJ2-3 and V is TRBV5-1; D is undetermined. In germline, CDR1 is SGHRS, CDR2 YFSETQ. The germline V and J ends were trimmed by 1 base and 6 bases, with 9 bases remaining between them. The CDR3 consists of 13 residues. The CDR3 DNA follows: TGCGCCAGCAGCTTGATTCCCTTGGATACGCAGTATTTT. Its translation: CASSLIPLDTQYF.

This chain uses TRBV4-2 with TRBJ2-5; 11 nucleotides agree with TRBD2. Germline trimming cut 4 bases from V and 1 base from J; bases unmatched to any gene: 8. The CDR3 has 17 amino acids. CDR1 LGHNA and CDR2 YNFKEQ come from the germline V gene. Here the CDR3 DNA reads TGTGCCAGCAGCCTCGGCCTAGCGGGAGGCCTCCAAGAGACCCAGTACTTC. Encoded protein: CASSLGLAGGLQETQYF.

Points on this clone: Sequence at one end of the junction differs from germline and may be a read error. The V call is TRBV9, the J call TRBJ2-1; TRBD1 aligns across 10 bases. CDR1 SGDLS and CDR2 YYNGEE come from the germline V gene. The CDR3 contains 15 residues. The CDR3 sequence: CASSVEGQGYSEQFF. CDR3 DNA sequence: TGTGCCAGCAGCGTAGAGGGACAGGGGTACAGTGAGCAGTTCTTC. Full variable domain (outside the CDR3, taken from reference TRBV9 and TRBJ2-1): DSGVTQTPKHLITATGQRVTLRCSPRSGDLSVYWYQQSLDQGLQFLIQYYNGEERAKGNILERFSAQQFPDLHSELNLSSLELGDSALYFCASSVEGQGYSEQFFGPGTRLTVL.

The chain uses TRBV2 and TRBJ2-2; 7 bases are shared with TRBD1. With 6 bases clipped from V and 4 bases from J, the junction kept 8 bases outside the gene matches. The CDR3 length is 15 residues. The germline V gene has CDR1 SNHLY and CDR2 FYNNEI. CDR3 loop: CASRTGVVGTGELFF. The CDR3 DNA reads TGTGCCAGCAGAACAGGGGTGGTGGGCACCGGGGAGCTGTTTTTT.

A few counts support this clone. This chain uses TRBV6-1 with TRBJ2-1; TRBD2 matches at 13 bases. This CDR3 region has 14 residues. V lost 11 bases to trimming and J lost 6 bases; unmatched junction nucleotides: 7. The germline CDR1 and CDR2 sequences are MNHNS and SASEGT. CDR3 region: CAVTSGRSVNEQFF. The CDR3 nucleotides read TGTGCCGTGACTAGCGGGAGGAGCGTCAATGAGCAGTTCTTC.

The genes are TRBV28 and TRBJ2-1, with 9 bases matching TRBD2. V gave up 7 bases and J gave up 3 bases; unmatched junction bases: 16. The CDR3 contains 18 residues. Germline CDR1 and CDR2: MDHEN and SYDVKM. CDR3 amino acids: CASNPTGVSGRIYNEQFF. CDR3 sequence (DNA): TGTGCCAGCAATCCTACCGGGGTAAGCGGGAGGATCTACAATGAGCAGTTCTTC.

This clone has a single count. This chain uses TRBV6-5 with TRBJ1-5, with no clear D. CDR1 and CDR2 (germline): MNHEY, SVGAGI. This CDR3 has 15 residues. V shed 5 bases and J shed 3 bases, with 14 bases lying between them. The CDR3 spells CASSLQEGNNQPQHF. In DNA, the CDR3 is TGTGCCAGCAGTCTACAAGAGGGTAACAATCAGCCCCAGCATTTT.

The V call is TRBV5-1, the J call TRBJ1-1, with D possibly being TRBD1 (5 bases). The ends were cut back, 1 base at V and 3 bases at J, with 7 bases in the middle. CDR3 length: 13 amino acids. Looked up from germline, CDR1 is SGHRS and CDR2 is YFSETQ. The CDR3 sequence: CASSLQGYTEAFF. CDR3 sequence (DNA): TGCGCCAGCAGCTTGCAGGGTTACACTGAAGCTTTCTTT.

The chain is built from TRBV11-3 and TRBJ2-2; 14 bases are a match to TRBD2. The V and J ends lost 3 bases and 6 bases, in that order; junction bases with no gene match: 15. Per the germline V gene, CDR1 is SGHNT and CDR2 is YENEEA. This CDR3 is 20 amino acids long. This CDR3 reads CASSFDRGRLGLAGAGELFF. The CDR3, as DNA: TGTGCCAGCAGCTTCGACAGGGGGCGCCTGGGACTAGCGGGAGCCGGGGAGCTGTTTTTT.

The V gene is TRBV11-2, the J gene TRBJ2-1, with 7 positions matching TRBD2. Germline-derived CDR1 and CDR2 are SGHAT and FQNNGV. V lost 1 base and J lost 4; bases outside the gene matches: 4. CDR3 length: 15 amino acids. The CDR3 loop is CASSLGASGYNEQFF. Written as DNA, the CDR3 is TGTGCCAGCAGCTTAGGGGCTAGCGGATACAATGAGCAGTTCTTC.

The CDR3 DNA follows: TGTGCCAGCAGTTCCTCGCCAGGGGGCGACGATCAGCCCCAGCATTTT. Its translation is CASSSSPGGDDQPQHF. The chain has TRBV27 and TRBJ1-5, with TRBD1 matching over 8 bases. The J segment lost 5 bases and the V segment lost 4 bases, leaving 10 bases of the junction unmatched. The germline CDR1 and CDR2 sequences are MNHEY and SMNVEV (reference sequence). This CDR3 has 16 amino acids.

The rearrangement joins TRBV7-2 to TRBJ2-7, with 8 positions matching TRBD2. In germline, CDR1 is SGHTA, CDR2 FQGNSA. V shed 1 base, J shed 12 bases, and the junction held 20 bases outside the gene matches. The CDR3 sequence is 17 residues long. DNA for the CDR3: TGTGCCAGCAGCTTAGTGGACATAGCGGGACGAGCCGATAGGCTGTACTTC. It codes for CASSLVDIAGRADRLYF.

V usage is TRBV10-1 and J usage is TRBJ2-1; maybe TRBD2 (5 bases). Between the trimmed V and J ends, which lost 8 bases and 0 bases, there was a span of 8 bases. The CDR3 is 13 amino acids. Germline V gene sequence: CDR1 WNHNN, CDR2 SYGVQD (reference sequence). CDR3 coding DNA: TGCGCCAGCGGTGGGAGCTCCTACAATGAGCAGTTCTTC. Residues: CASGGSSYNEQFF.

The CDR3 protein is CASSQEDRSNQPQHF. CDR3 in DNA: TGCGCCAGCAGCCAAGAGGACAGAAGCAATCAGCCCCAGCATTTT. V gene TRBV4-1 combines with J gene TRBJ1-5, with a possible D match to TRBD1 (6 bases). The CDR3 covers 15 residues. Trimming stripped 0 bases from V and 1 base from J, with 7 bases between. The V gene's germline CDR1 is MGHRA and CDR2 YSYEKL.

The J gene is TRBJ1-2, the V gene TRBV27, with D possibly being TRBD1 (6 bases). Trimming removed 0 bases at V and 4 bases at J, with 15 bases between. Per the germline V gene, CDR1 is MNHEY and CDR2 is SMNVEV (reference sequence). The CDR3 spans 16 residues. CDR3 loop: CASSLSPGHRVYGYTF. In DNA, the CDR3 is TGTGCCAGCAGTTTATCCCCCGGTCACAGGGTCTATGGCTACACCTTC.

The chain's CDR3 is CATRDSFSGNTIYF. Here the CDR3 DNA reads TGTGCCACCCGGGACAGTTTCTCTGGAAACACCATATATTTT. This rearrangement joins TRBV10-3 to TRBJ1-3, with TRBD1 matching 7 bases. The trim removed 10 bases at V and 0 bases at J, leaving 6 bases unmatched. Germline CDR1 reads ENHRY; CDR2 reads SYGVKD. CDR3 length: 14 residues.

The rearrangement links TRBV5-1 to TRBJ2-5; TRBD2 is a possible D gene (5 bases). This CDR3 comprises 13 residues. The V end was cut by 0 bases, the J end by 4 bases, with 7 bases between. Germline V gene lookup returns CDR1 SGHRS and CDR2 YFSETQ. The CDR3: CASSLVEGETQYF. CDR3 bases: TGCGCCAGCAGCTTGGTCGAGGGAGAGACCCAGTACTTC.

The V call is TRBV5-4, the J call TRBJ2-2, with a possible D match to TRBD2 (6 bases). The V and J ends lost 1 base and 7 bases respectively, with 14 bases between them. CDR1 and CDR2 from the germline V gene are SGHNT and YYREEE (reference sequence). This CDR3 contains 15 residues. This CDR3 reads CASSLKTRADGELFF. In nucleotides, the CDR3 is TGTGCCAGCAGCTTGAAGACTAGAGCTGACGGGGAGCTGTTTTTT.

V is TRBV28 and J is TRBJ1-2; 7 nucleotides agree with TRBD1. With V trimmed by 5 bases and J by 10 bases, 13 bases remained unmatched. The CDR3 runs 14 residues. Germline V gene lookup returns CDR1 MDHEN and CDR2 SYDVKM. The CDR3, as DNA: TGTGCCAGCAGTCCTGACAGAGGGGGCCGTGCCTACACCTTC. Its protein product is CASSPDRGGRAYTF.

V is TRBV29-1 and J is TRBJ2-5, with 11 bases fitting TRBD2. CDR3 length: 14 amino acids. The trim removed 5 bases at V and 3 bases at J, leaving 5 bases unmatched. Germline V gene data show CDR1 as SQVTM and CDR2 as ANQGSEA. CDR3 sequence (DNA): TGCAGCGTTTTCTTAGCGGGAGGGAAAGAGACCCAGTACTTC. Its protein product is CSVFLAGGKETQYF. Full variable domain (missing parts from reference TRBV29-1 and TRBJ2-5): SAVISQKPSRDICQRGTSLTIQCQVDSQVTMMFWYRQQPGQSLTLIATANQGSEATYESGFVIDKFPISRPNLTFSTLTVSNMSPEDSSIYLCSVFLAGGKETQYFGPGTRLLVL.

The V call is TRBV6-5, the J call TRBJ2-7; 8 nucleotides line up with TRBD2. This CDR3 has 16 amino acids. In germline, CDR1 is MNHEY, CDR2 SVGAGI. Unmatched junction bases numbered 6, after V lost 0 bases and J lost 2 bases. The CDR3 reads CASSYSHGRETYEQYF. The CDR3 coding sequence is TGTGCCAGCAGTTACTCGCACGGGAGGGAAACCTACGAGCAGTACTTC.